The source of this TCR beta chain is a study of T-cell memory formation after mild COVID-19. Overall study findings and caveats: In pre-infection memory, a portion of responding clones appeared, which suggested that cross-reactive memory joined.

About this clonotype: Its specificity is not known.

Using its own MiXCR run on the 5' RACE reads, TCRdb lists one record per CDR3 protein. The sample lists approximately 430,000 distinct CDR3 sequences; 20% to 30% were seen once. CDR1 is SGHRS and CDR2 is YFSETQ in the germline V gene. The CDR3 loop spans 15 amino acids. Unmatched junction bases numbered 5, after V lost 2 bases and J lost 4 bases. The receptor's source is an adult woman who had mild COVID-19 (a few samples of this study predate the infection). Cell type and time point are not known. Sequenced: PBMCs or a T cell subset sorted from them (not recorded which). This chain joins TRBV5-1 and TRBJ2-1; 8 bases are a match to TRBD1. CDR3 residues: CASSLRTGMYNEQFF. CDR3 nucleotide sequence: TGCGCCAGCAGCTTACGGACAGGGATGTACAATGAGCAGTTCTTC.